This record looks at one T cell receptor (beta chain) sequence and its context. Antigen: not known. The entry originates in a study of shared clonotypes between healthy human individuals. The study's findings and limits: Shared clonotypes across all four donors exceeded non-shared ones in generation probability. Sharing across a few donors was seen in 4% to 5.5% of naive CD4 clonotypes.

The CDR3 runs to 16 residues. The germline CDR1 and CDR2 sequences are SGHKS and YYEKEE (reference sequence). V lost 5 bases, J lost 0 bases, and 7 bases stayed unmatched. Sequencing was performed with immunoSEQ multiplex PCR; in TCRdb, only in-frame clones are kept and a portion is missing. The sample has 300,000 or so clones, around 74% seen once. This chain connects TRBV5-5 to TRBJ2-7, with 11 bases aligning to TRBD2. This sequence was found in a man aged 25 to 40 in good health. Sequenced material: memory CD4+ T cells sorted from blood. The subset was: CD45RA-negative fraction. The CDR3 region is CASSRVAGGISYEQYF. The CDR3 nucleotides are TGTGCCAGCAGTAGGGTAGCGGGAGGGATCTCCTACGAGCAGTACTTC.